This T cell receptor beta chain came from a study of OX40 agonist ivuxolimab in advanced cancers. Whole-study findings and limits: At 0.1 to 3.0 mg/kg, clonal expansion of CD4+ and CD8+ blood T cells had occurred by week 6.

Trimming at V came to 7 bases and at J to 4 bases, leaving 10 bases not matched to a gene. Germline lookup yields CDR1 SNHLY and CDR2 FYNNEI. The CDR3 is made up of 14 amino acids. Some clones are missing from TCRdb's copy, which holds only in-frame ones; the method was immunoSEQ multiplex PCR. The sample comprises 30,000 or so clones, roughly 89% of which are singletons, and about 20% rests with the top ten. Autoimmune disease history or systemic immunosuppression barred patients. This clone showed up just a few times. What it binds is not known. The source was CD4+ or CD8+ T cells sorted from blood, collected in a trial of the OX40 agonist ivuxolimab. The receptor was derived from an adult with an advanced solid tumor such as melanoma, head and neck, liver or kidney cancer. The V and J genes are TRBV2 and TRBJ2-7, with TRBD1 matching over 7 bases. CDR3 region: CASTLGQLVYEQYF. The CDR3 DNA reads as TGTGCCAGCACCCTGGGACAGTTGGTGTACGAGCAGTACTTC.